The 16 T cell receptor beta chains presented below share a single source sample, sequenced in a study of cytomegalovirus exposure and HLA in healthy donors. In the PCR, 60 Vbeta and 13 Jbeta primers were used. TCRdb keeps only in-frame clones here, not all; method: immunoSEQ multiplex PCR. Here the sample spans about 130,000 clones, 75% being singletons. Sequencing was done on a sample of PBMCs. These receptors originate from a man aged 30 to 39 in good health and CMV-seronegative.

As for this clone: It is likely a read error, because the conserved phenylalanine at the end of the CDR3 is missing. The chain joins TRBV7-3 to TRBJ2-7; a weak D match, TRBD1 (6 bases). The germline V and J ends were trimmed by 0 bases and 6 bases, with 18 bases remaining between them. The CDR3 contains 16 residues. CDR1 and CDR2 (germline): SGHTA, FQGTGA. The CDR3 DNA sequence: TGTGCCAGCAGCTTAACGGGGGCGGCAGAATTTAGCGAGCAGTACCTC. Protein product: CASSLTGAAEFSEQYL.

The chain carries TRBV7-9 and TRBJ2-7; 12 bases are a match to TRBD1. The germline V gene has CDR1 SEHNR and CDR2 FQNEAQ (reference sequence). Losses at the gene ends were 6 bases for V and 7 bases for J; bases not matched to a gene: 10. This CDR3 comprises 15 residues. The DNA of the CDR3 is TGTGCCAGCAGGGCCGGGACAGGGGGCTTGGGGGAGCAGTACTTC. This sequence encodes CASRAGTGGLGEQYF.

The genes are TRBV9 and TRBJ1-1; weak D call: TRBD1 (5 bases). CDR1 SGDLS and CDR2 YYNGEE come from the germline V gene. The CDR3 is made up of 14 amino acids. Trimming took 4 bases from V and 0 from J, leaving 10 bases between them. The CDR3 DNA reads as TGTGCCAGCAGCCCCGGGGGGGTGAACACTGAAGCTTTCTTT. Encoded protein: CASSPGGVNTEAFF.

The chain links TRBV5-8 to TRBJ2-7; 9 positions agree with TRBD2. The germline CDR1 and CDR2 sequences are SGHTS and YDEGEE. J lost 3 bases, V lost 2 bases, and 6 bases had no gene match. This CDR3 is 15 amino acids long. CDR3 in DNA: TGTGCCAGCAGCTTTAGCGGGAGATCAGTCTACGAGCAGTACTTC. Amino acids: CASSFSGRSVYEQYF.

The rearrangement joins TRBV6-1 to TRBJ1-2; unclear D gene. This CDR3 spans 16 amino acids. Trimming took 2 bases from V and 8 from J, leaving 21 bases between them. Germline loops: CDR1 MNHNS, CDR2 SASEGT. CDR3 residues: CASSESSAGSLRGYTF. CDR3 in DNA: TGTGCCAGCAGTGAATCGAGCGCGGGTAGTCTTAGGGGCTACACCTTC.

V is TRBV7-6 and J is TRBJ2-7; D might be TRBD2 (6 bases). Per the germline V gene, CDR1 is SGHVS and CDR2 is FNYEAQ. This CDR3 is built from 15 residues. The V and J ends lost 4 bases and 5 bases respectively, with 18 bases between them. CDR3: CASSSEAGGSNEQYF. The CDR3 nucleotides read TGTGCCAGCAGCTCCGAGGCAGGAGGGTCTAACGAGCAGTACTTC.

This clone was picked up a small number of times. The chain is built from TRBV15 and TRBJ1-2; 9 nucleotides align to TRBD1. This CDR3 is built from 14 residues. V dropped 4 bases and J dropped 3; count of bases not matched to a gene: 3. Germline assignment: CDR1 LNHNV and CDR2 YYDKDF (reference sequence). CDR3: CATSNRGRHYGYTF. CDR3 in DNA: TGTGCCACCAGCAACAGGGGGCGTCACTATGGCTACACCTTC.

The sample holds a few counts of this clone. This CDR3 is CASISLAYNEQFF. The CDR3 DNA reads TGTGCCAGCATTTCACTAGCCTACAATGAGCAGTTCTTC. The rearrangement links TRBV6-1 to TRBJ2-1; D is perhaps TRBD2 (5 bases). Germline values: CDR1 MNHNS, CDR2 SASEGT. V lost 7 bases, J lost 2 bases, and 9 bases lay in between. This CDR3 has 13 residues.

With respect to this clone: At one end the junction does not follow the germline gene, possibly because of a read error. The rearrangement uses TRBV7-9 and TRBJ2-2; D is unresolved. In germline, CDR1 is SEHNR, CDR2 FQNEAQ (reference sequence). The CDR3 is 16 amino acids. The DNA of the CDR3 is TGTGCCGGCAGCCCTACCCGCCTCCCCTACACCGGGGAGCTGTTTTTT. It is translated as CAGSPTRLPYTGELFF.

V is TRBV5-4 and J is TRBJ2-3; 9 nucleotides agree with TRBD2. Germline loops: CDR1 SGHNT, CDR2 YYREEE (reference sequence). The CDR3 extends over 16 amino acids. V gave up 4 bases and J gave up 4 bases; unmatched junction bases: 10. The CDR3 reads CASSPGSGRIPDTQYF. Here the CDR3 DNA reads TGTGCCAGCAGCCCAGGGAGCGGGAGGATCCCAGATACGCAGTATTTT.

The V and J genes are TRBV10-2 and TRBJ2-7; 7 nucleotides align to TRBD1. The CDR3 runs 14 residues. V shed 6 bases, J shed 2 bases, and the junction held 7 bases outside the gene matches. CDR1 and CDR2 from the germline V gene are WSHSY and SAAADI. CDR3 in amino acids: CASRVTGTAYEQYF. The CDR3, as DNA: TGCGCCAGCAGGGTAACGGGGACAGCCTACGAGCAGTACTTC.

This chain joins TRBV28 and TRBJ1-1; D possibly corresponds to TRBD1 (5 bases). The ends were cut back, 6 bases at V and 1 base at J, with 15 bases in the middle. Germline CDR1 reads MDHEN; CDR2 reads SYDVKM. The CDR3 is made up of 15 amino acids. The CDR3 here is CASRRERRGNTEAFF. The CDR3 DNA follows: TGTGCCAGCAGGCGTGAGAGGAGGGGGAACACTGAAGCTTTCTTT.

The V gene is TRBV6-1, the J gene TRBJ2-5; D is perhaps TRBD1 (5 bases). CDR1 is MNHNS and CDR2 is SASEGT in the germline V gene. The CDR3 has 13 residues. The V and J ends lost 7 bases and 5 bases respectively, with 14 bases between them. The CDR3 spells CASIYQGWETQYF. The CDR3 nucleotides are TGTGCCAGCATCTACCAGGGTTGGGAGACCCAGTACTTC.

The chain has TRBV18 and TRBJ1-2; D remains unclear. CDR3 length equals 18 residues. Germline CDR1 KGHSH, CDR2 LQKENI. V was clipped by 0 bases and J by 6 bases, with 23 bases between them. In DNA, the CDR3 is TGTGCCAGCTCACCACCGCGGGCAGTTGCGTCCCAAGGAGATGGCTACACCTTC. Its translation is CASSPPRAVASQGDGYTF.

The rearrangement links TRBV30 to TRBJ2-1, with D possibly being TRBD2 (5 bases). Trimming removed 5 bases from V and 2 bases from J, with 13 bases in between. Germline CDR1 and CDR2: GTSNPN and SVGIG (reference sequence). The CDR3 covers 14 residues. CDR3 bases: TGTGCCTGGTTGACGGGGAGCCCCTACAATGAGCAGTTCTTC. Translated: CAWLTGSPYNEQFF.

The chain combines TRBV5-6 with TRBJ2-1, with 9 nucleotides matching TRBD2. Unmatched junction bases numbered 5, after V lost 3 bases and J lost 1 base. The CDR3 length is 16 residues. Germline loops: CDR1 SGHDT, CDR2 YYEEEE. CDR3 bases: TGTGCCAGCAGCTGGGGACTAGCTGGGTCCTACAATGAGCAGTTCTTC. Translated: CASSWGLAGSYNEQFF.